The next 15 T cell receptor beta chains were all read from a single sample in a study of a mutant IDH1 vaccine in newly diagnosed glioma. This table comes from immunoSEQ multiplex PCR, and its TCRdb copy is limited to in-frame clones, with some not included. The sample shows just under 95,000 clones, 83% of them seen only once. Time point defined: baseline, week 1 (first vaccination visit). This sample's treatment: pre-vaccination baseline after standard-of-care therapy. This specimen consisted of PBMCs, obtained from a glioma patient treated with radiotherapy, temozolomide or both. The receptor set was obtained from a woman between 50 and 59 years old with glioma.

This clone turned up a few times. The sample has other DNA sequences that encode this CDR3 too. The chain employs TRBV30 and TRBJ1-1, with D possibly TRBD1 on 6 matching bases. V was shortened by 2 bases and J by 1 base, with 8 bases between the two germline ends. CDR3 length: 13 residues. Germline V lookup: CDR1 GTSNPN, CDR2 SVGIG (reference sequence). The CDR3 DNA reads TGTGCCTGGAGTTTGACAGGGAACACTGAAGCTTTCTTT. Protein product: CAWSLTGNTEAFF.

This sequence joins TRBV7-8 and TRBJ2-7; D may be TRBD2 (5 bases). CDR3 length equals 14 residues. The germline V gene has CDR1 SGHVS and CDR2 FQNEAQ. V dropped 5 bases and J dropped 5 bases, with 16 bases sitting between them. The DNA of the CDR3 is TGTGCCAGCAGCACACCGGGGAGTTGGAACGAGCAGTACTTC. It codes for CASSTPGSWNEQYF. The complete variable domain, with remaining parts taken from reference TRBV7-8 and TRBJ2-7, reads GAGVSQSPRYKVAKRGQDVALRCDPISGHVSLFWYQQALGQGPEFLTYFQNEAQLDKSGLPSDRFFAERPEGSVSTLKIQRTQQEDSAVYLCASSTPGSWNEQYFGPGTRLTVT.

This clone turned up a few times. V usage is TRBV19 and J usage is TRBJ1-5, with a weak D call TRBD1 (5 bases). Germline V CDR1 and CDR2: LNHDA, SQIVND (reference sequence). Between the trimmed V and J ends, which lost 4 bases and 4 bases, there was a span of 8 bases. The CDR3 spans 13 residues. The CDR3 coding sequence is TGTGCCAGTAGTAGGGACGGGAATCAGCCCCAGCATTTT. It encodes CASSRDGNQPQHF. Combining the CDR3 with reference TRBV19 and TRBJ1-5 gives the whole variable domain DGGITQSPKYLFRKEGQNVTLSCEQNLNHDAMYWYRQDPGQGLRLIYYSQIVNDFQKGDIAEGYSVSREKKESFPLTVTSAQKNPTAFYLCASSRDGNQPQHFGDGTRLSIL.

V and J are TRBV5-1 and TRBJ2-5; 9 bases align to TRBD2. CDR1 and CDR2 from the germline V gene are SGHRS and YFSETQ. This CDR3 is built from 17 residues. With 4 bases clipped from V and 5 bases from J, the junction kept 15 bases outside the gene matches. CDR3 loop: CASSQTLSGGFVETQYF. The CDR3 DNA follows: TGCGCCAGCAGCCAAACTCTTAGCGGGGGCTTCGTGGAGACCCAGTACTTC.

The V call is TRBV7-9, the J call TRBJ2-7; D gene ambiguous. The V end was cut by 3 bases, the J end by 6 bases, with 9 bases between. Germline V CDR1 and CDR2: SEHNR, FQNEAQ (reference sequence). The CDR3 sequence is 12 residues long. CDR3 protein: CASSFQVAEQYF. Written as DNA, the CDR3 is TGTGCCAGCAGCTTTCAGGTGGCCGAGCAGTACTTC.

This clone was seen a handful of times. Here the CDR3 reads CASSSSSTGSYEQYF. CDR3 DNA: TGTGCCAGCAGTTCATCCTCCACAGGGTCCTACGAGCAGTACTTC. V and J are TRBV27 and TRBJ2-7; possibly TRBD1 for D (6 bases). V was shortened by 4 bases and J by 1 base, with 14 bases between the two germline ends. In germline, CDR1 is MNHEY, CDR2 SMNVEV (reference sequence). This CDR3 region has 15 residues.

V usage is TRBV30 and J usage is TRBJ1-2, with a weak D call TRBD1 (6 bases). CDR1 and CDR2 from the germline V gene are GTSNPN and SVGIG (reference sequence). The CDR3 runs 10 residues. The CDR3 bases are TGTGTCACCCGCGGACAGAGTGACACCTTC. Translating it yields CVTRGQSDTF.

This clone occurred a few times. This chain connects TRBV11-2 to TRBJ2-2; 7 bases are a match to TRBD1. In germline, CDR1 is SGHAT, CDR2 FQNNGV. The CDR3 is made up of 13 amino acids. The junction had 2 bases not matched to a gene; V was cut back by 5 bases and J by 5 bases. For the CDR3, the DNA is TGTGCCAGCAGCCCCAGGGGGACCGGGGAGCTGTTTTTT. Its protein product is CASSPRGTGELFF.

The CDR3 protein is CAWSRQAYEQYF. The DNA for the CDR3 is TGTGCCTGGAGCCGACAGGCCTACGAGCAGTACTTC. J is TRBJ2-7 and V is TRBV30; D is perhaps TRBD1 (6 bases). Germline-derived CDR1 and CDR2 are GTSNPN and SVGIG (reference sequence). V was clipped by 3 bases and J by 2 bases, with 8 bases between them. This CDR3 comprises 12 residues.

The rearrangement joins TRBV2 to TRBJ2-2; D call uncertain. The V end lost 6 bases, the J end lost 9 bases, and 11 bases lay between the germline ends. Germline V gene sequence: CDR1 SNHLY, CDR2 FYNNEI. This CDR3 has 12 residues. The CDR3 DNA is TGTGCCAGCAGATACGAGGCACGGGAGCTGTTTTTT. This gives the protein CASRYEARELFF. Based on the CDR3 plus reference TRBV2 and TRBJ2-2, the full variable domain is EPEVTQTPSHQVTQMGQEVILRCVPISNHLYFYWYRQILGQKVEFLVSFYNNEISEKSEIFDDQFSVERPDGSNFTLKIRSTKLEDSAMYFCASRYEARELFFGEGSRLTVL.

The chain employs TRBV20-1 and TRBJ2-5; D remains ambiguous. Germline CDR1 DFQATT, CDR2 SNEGSKA (reference sequence). Deletions cut 8 bases from V and 4 bases from J, with 11 bases between. This CDR3 contains 11 residues. The DNA of the CDR3 is TGCAGTCAAAAGTTTAGAGAGACCCAGTACTTC. This translates into CSQKFRETQYF.

The chain joins TRBV5-5 to TRBJ1-5; possible D gene TRBD1, 5 bases. V lost 4 bases and J 5 bases, leaving 13 bases between the germline ends. The germline CDR1 and CDR2 sequences are SGHKS and YYEKEE (reference sequence). The CDR3 contains 14 residues. The CDR3 DNA reads as TGTGCCAGCAGCCCTCGGGGGAAAGATCAGCCCCAGCATTTT. Translated, it gives CASSPRGKDQPQHF. Using reference TRBV5-5 and TRBJ1-5 for the parts outside the CDR3, the full variable domain is DAGVTQSPTHLIKTRGQQVTLRCSPISGHKSVSWYQQVLGQGPQFIFQYYEKEERGRGNFPDRFSARQFPNYSSELNVNALLLGDSALYLCASSPRGKDQPQHFGDGTRLSIL.

The count of this clone is one. V usage is TRBV30 and J usage is TRBJ1-2; 9 positions agree with TRBD1. Germline CDR1 reads GTSNPN; CDR2 reads SVGIG (reference sequence). This CDR3 spans 13 amino acids. The V gene end was trimmed by 5 bases and the J gene end by 8 bases; junction bases not matched to a gene: 9. CDR3: CAWGGQGTGGYTF. DNA of the CDR3: TGTGCCTGGGGGGGACAGGGCACCGGCGGCTACACCTTC.

The rearrangement links TRBV28 to TRBJ2-4; D is unclear. CDR3 length: 15 amino acids. CDR1 MDHEN and CDR2 SYDVKM come from the germline V gene. V lost 5 bases, J lost 1 base, and 12 bases lay in between. The CDR3 nucleotides read TGTGCCAGCAGTCGCCAGGTGGGGGCCAAAAACATTCAGTACTTC. This encodes CASSRQVGAKNIQYF.

The rearrangement joins TRBV4-2 to TRBJ1-2; 7 bases fit TRBD1. The junction had 4 bases not matched to a gene; V was cut back by 3 bases and J by 0 bases. This CDR3 region has 15 residues. Germline assignment: CDR1 LGHNA and CDR2 YNFKEQ. CDR3 protein: CASSHPTGPNYGYTF. CDR3 in DNA: TGTGCCAGCAGCCACCCGACAGGGCCTAACTATGGCTACACCTTC.